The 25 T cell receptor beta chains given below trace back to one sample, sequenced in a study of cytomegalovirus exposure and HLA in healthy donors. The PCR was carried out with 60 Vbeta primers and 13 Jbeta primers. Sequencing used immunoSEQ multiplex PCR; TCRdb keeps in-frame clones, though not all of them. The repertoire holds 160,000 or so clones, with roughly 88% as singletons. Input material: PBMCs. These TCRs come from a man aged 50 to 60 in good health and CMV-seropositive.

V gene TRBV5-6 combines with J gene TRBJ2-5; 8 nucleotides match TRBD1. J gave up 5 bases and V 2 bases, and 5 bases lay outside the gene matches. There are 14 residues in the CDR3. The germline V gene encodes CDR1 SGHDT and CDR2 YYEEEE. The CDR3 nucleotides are TGTGCCAGCAGCTTCAGGACAGGGAGGGAGACCCAGTACTTC. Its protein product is CASSFRTGRETQYF.

DNA of the CDR3: TGCGCCAGCAGCTTGGCGGTGGACACCTTAGGAGGGACAGATACGCAGTATTTT. It is translated as CASSLAVDTLGGTDTQYF. The rearrangement links TRBV5-1 to TRBJ2-3; D is possibly TRBD2 (6 bases). The CDR3 is 18 residues long. Germline lookup yields CDR1 SGHRS and CDR2 YFSETQ. V lost 0 bases to trimming and J lost 3 bases, with 20 bases between them.

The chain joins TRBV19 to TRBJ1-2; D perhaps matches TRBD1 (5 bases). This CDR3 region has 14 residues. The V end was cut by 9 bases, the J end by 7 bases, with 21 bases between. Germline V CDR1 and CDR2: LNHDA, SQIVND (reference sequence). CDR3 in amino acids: CASRNLDRKSGYTF. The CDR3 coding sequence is TGTGCCAGCAGAAACTTAGACAGAAAAAGTGGCTACACCTTC.

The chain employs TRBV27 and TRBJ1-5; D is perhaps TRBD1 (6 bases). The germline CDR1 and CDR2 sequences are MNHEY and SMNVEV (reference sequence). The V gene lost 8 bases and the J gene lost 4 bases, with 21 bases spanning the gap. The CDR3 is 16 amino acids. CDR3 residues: CASGAQGAGGNQPQHF. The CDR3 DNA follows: TGTGCCAGCGGGGCACAGGGTGCCGGTGGGAATCAGCCCCAGCATTTT.

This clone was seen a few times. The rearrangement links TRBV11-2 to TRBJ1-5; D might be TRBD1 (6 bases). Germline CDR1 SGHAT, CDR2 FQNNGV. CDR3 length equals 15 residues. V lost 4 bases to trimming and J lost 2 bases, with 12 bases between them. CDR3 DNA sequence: TGTGCCAGCAGCTGGGACACGAGCGGCAATCAGCCCCAGCATTTT. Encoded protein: CASSWDTSGNQPQHF.

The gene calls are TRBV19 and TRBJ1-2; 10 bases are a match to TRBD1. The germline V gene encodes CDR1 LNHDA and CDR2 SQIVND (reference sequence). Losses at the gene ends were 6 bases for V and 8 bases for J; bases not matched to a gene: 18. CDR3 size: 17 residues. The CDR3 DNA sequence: TGTGCCAGTAGCTTCATACAAGGGACAGGGGCGCCTATCGGCTACACCTTC. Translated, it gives CASSFIQGTGAPIGYTF.

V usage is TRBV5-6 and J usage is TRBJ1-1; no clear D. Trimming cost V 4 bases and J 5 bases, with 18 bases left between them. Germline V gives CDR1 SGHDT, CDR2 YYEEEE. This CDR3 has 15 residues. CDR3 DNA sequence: TGTGCCAGCAGCCTTAGGGTGGGCGGGAGGACTGAAGCTTTCTTT. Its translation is CASSLRVGGRTEAFF.

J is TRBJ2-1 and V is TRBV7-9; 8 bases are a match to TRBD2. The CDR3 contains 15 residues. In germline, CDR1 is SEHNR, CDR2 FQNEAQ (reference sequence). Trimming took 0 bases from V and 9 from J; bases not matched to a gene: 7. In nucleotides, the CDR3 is TGTGCCAGCAGCTTAGCAGGTCTAGCGGGCGGTGAGCAGTTCTTC. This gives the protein CASSLAGLAGGEQFF.

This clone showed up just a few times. This chain's CDR3 is CASSLLQGDAYEQYV. The CDR3 coding sequence is TGTGCCAGCAGCTTGCTTCAGGGGGACGCCTACGAGCAGTACGTC. The chain recombines TRBV5-6 with TRBJ2-7, with 7 positions matching TRBD1. CDR1 is SGHDT and CDR2 is YYEEEE in the germline V gene. Trimming at V came to 1 base and at J to 2 bases, leaving 6 bases not matched to a gene. CDR3 length equals 15 residues.

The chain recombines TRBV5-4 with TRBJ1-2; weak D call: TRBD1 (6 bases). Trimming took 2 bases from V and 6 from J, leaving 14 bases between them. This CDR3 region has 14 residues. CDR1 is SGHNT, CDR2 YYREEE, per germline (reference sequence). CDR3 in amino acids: CASSFVDRFNGYTF. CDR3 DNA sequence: TGTGCCAGCAGCTTCGTAGACAGGTTCAATGGCTACACCTTC.

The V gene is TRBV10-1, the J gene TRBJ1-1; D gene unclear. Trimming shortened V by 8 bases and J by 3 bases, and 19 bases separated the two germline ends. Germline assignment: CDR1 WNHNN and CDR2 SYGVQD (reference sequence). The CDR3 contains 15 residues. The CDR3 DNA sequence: TGCGCCAGCTCCGATGAAGGGAGGGCGGACACTGAAGCTTTCTTT. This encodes CASSDEGRADTEAFF.

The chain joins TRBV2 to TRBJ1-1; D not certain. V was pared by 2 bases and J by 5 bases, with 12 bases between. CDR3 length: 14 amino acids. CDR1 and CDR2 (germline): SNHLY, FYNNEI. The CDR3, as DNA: TGTGCCAGCAGTGAACGGGGAGGGAGGACTGAAGCTTTCTTT. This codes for CASSERGGRTEAFF. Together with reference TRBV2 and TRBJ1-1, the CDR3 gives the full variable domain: EPEVTQTPSHQVTQMGQEVILRCVPISNHLYFYWYRQILGQKVEFLVSFYNNEISEKSEIFDDQFSVERPDGSNFTLKIRSTKLEDSAMYFCASSERGGRTEAFFGQGTRLTVV.

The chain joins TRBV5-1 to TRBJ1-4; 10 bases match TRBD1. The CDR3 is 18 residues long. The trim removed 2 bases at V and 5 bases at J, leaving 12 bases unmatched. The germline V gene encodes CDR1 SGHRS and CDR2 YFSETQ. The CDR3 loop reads CASSFGLIGDRGNEKLFF. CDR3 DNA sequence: TGCGCCAGCAGCTTTGGCCTTATCGGGGACAGGGGAAATGAAAAACTGTTTTTT.

For the CDR3, the DNA is TGTGCCAGCAGTTCCCAGGGGGCGACAACTAATGAAAAACTGTTTTTT. Protein sequence: CASSSQGATTNEKLFF. V is TRBV6-5 and J is TRBJ1-4, with 8 bases matching TRBD1. Germline V lookup: CDR1 MNHEY, CDR2 SVGAGI. With V trimmed by 4 bases and J by 0 bases, 4 bases remained unmatched. The CDR3 has 16 amino acids.

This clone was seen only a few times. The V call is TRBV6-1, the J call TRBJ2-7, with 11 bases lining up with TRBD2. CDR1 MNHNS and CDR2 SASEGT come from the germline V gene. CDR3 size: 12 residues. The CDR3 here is CSGLAGGDEQYV. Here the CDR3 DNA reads TGTTCCGGGCTAGCGGGAGGAGACGAGCAGTACGTC.

The CDR3 protein is CASSLGLDINYEQYV. In nucleotides, the CDR3 is TGTGCCAGCAGCTTGGGACTAGACATAAACTACGAGCAGTACGTC. This sequence joins TRBV5-8 and TRBJ2-7; D is perhaps TRBD2 (6 bases). The CDR3 is 15 residues long. Germline lookup yields CDR1 SGHTS and CDR2 YDEGEE. Trimming took off 0 bases at V and 3 bases at J, with 13 bases between the two ends.

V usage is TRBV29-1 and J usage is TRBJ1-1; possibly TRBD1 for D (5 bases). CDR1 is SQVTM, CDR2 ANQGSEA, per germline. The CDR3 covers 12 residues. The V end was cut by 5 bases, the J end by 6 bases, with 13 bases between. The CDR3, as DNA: TGCAGCGTTCAGGGTATGTATCCTGAAGCTTTCTTT. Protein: CSVQGMYPEAFF. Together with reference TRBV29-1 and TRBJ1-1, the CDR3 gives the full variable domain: SAVISQKPSRDICQRGTSLTIQCQVDSQVTMMFWYRQQPGQSLTLIATANQGSEATYESGFVIDKFPISRPNLTFSTLTVSNMSPEDSSIYLCSVQGMYPEAFFGQGTRLTVV.

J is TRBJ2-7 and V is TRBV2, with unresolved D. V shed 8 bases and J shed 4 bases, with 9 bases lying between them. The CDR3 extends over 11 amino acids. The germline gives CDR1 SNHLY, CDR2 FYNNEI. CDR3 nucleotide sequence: TGTGCCAGCGACACCCCATACGAGCAGTACTTC. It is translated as CASDTPYEQYF. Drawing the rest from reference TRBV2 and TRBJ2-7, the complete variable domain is EPEVTQTPSHQVTQMGQEVILRCVPISNHLYFYWYRQILGQKVEFLVSFYNNEISEKSEIFDDQFSVERPDGSNFTLKIRSTKLEDSAMYFCASDTPYEQYFGPGTRLTVT.

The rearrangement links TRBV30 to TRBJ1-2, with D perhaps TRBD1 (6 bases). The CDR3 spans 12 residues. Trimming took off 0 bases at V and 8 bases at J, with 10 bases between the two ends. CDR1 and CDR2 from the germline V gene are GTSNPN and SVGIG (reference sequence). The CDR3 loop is CAWSVWGPGYTF. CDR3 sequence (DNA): TGTGCCTGGAGTGTATGGGGGCCGGGCTACACCTTC.

The chain's CDR3 is CASSLDHSGTEAFF. CDR3 DNA: TGTGCCAGCAGCTTAGATCACTCCGGGACTGAAGCTTTCTTT. The chain employs TRBV11-2 and TRBJ1-1; D not certain. The CDR3 covers 14 residues. The V end lost 0 bases, the J end lost 5 bases, and 10 bases lay between the germline ends. Germline V gene lookup returns CDR1 SGHAT and CDR2 FQNNGV.

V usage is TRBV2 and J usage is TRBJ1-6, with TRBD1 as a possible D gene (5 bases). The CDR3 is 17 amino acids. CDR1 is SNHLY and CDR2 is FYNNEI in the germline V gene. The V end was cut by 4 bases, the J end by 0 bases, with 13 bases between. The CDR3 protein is CASSGDRVSSYNSPLHF. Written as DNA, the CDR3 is TGTGCCAGCAGTGGAGACAGAGTAAGCTCCTATAATTCACCCCTCCACTTT.

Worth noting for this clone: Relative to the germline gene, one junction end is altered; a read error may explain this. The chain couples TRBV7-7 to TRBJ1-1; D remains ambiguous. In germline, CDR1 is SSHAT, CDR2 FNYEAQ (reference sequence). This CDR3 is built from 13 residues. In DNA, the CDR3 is TGTGCTAGCAGCCTAGATGAGGGCACTGAAGCTTTCTTT. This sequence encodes CASSLDEGTEAFF.

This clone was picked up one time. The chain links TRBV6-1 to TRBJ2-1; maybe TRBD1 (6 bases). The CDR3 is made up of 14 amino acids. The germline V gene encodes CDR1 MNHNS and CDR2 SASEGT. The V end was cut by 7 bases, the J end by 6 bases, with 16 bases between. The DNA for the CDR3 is TGTGCCAGCAATGTGGACAGTATGTTCAATGAGCAGTTCTTC. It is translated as CASNVDSMFNEQFF.

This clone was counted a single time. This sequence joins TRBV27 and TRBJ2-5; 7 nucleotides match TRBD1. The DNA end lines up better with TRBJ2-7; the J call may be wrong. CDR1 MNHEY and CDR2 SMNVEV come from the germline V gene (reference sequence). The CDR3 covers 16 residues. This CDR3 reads CASSLGVWDSSYEQYF. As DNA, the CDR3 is TGTGCCAGCAGTTTAGGTGTGTGGGACAGCTCCTACGAGCAGTACTTC.

The CDR3 here is CARRSWDRGFGEAFF. CDR3 coding DNA: TGTGCCAGAAGAAGTTGGGACAGGGGTTTCGGTGAAGCTTTCTTT. The V and J genes are TRBV5-3 and TRBJ1-1; 10 bases align to TRBD1. TRBV5-3 is treated as an ORF (open reading frame) with a function not yet certain. There are 15 residues in the CDR3. The V segment lost 5 bases and the J segment 7 bases; nucleotides outside the gene matches: 11.